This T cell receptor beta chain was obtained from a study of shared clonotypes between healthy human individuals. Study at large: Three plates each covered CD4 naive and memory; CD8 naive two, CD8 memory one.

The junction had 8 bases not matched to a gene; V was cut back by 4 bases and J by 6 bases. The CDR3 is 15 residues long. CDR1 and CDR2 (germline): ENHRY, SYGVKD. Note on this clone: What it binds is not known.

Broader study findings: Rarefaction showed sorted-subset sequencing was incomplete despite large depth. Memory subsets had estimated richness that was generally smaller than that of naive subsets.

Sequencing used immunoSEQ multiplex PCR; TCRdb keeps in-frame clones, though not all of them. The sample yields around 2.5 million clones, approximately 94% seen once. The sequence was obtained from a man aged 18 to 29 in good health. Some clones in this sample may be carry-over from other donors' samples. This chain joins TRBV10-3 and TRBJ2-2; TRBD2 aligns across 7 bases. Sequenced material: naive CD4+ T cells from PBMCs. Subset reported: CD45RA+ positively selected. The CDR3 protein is CAISGLAGPAGELFF. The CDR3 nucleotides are TGTGCCATCAGTGGATTAGCGGGCCCAGCCGGGGAGCTGTTTTTT.